Below, one T cell receptor (beta chain) is given with its context. Its antigen is still unknown. Individual cDNA molecules each received unique molecular identifiers attached to them. Each CDR3 protein is one row after TCRdb ran MiXCR on the 5' RACE reads. In the table there are more than 35,000 distinct CDR3 sequences, approximately 10% of which are singletons. V was pared by 3 bases and J by 1 base, with 6 bases between. There are 12 residues in the CDR3. The germline gives CDR1 SQVTM, CDR2 ANQGSEA. This specimen belongs to a study of early T cells in non-severe SARS-CoV-2 infection. Study summary: Whole-blood bulk RNA, unsorted, was sequenced, and chains were unpaired. Study observations and caveats: Reliance on VDJdb matching favored anti-spike CD8 responses; private and CD4 specificities were missed.

The receptor was isolated from an adult who was a healthcare worker with PCR-confirmed SARS-CoV-2 infection or an uninfected control (not recorded which). Material for sequencing was whole blood. The rearrangement links TRBV29-1 to TRBJ2-5; the D gene is possibly TRBD1 (5 bases). CDR3 protein: CSVEDIQETQYF. The CDR3 nucleotides read TGCAGCGTTGAGGACATCCAAGAGACCCAGTACTTC.